This T cell receptor beta chain was captured in a study of cytomegalovirus exposure and HLA in healthy donors (dated by TCRdb to the late 2010s). Regarding the study in general: An earlier analysis of fewer than 750 of the donors reported under 300 Gb of sequence data and around 120 million unique TCR beta sequences obtained from about 179 million T cells. Roughly 320 gigabases of sequencing data and 70 million to 95 million unique TCR sequences made up an early release that covered about 640 HLA-typed donors. The genetic ancestry cluster associated with self-reported Caucasian donors included about four fifths of the roughly 390 genotyped donors. The study aimed to test whether signatures of past pathogen exposure could be identified by cataloging public T cell receptors. The T cell repertoires of 700 or so subjects were profiled by immunosequencing and related to cytomegalovirus serostatus. In addition to the first cohort of around 670 subjects, a separate validation cohort of 120 different subjects was used. To predict cytomegalovirus infection status, the study brought together high-throughput TCR immunosequencing, statistical association of individual TCRs with disease status, and machine learning. A later analysis re-examined previously published TCR beta repertoires from over 500 donors and added high-resolution HLA genotyping to investigate patterns of TCR occurrence. The later analysis used no new phenotypic data to find candidate immune exposures, relying instead on TCR beta sequences and their occurrence across donors. In an earlier analysis of over 550 of the donors, high-throughput TCR beta sequencing was used to judge whether each TCR beta V gene segment behaved as functional or pseudogenic. Donor age, sex, ethnicity and CMV serostatus were compiled alongside the repertoire data. In a later genetic analysis, genome-wide SNP genotypes for about 55% of the roughly 700 donors were used, and that subset was treated as a discovery cohort. All discovery cohort repertoires had been generated on a single sequencing platform. Both class I and class II loci were covered by HLA typing, at four-digit resolution. The number of typed donors differed by locus: about 620-640 for A, B, C, DRB1 and DQB1; 522 for DQA1; 606 for DPA1; and 400 to 480 for DPB1. Five DR-DQ haplotypes were handled as single units for association and clustering, since linkage in the cohort was strong. Across 398 genotyped donors of the cohort, an average of about 250,000 unique TCR beta nucleotide sequences per donor were sequenced, and roughly 18% of those sequences were non-productive.

The library was generated by the immunoSEQ multiplex PCR assay. The multiplex PCR relied on a mix of 60 forward primers for TCR Vbeta segments and 13 reverse primers for TCR Jbeta segments. The CDR3 region of rearranged TCR beta genes was amplified from genomic DNA by a multiplex PCR assay. The amplified TCR beta libraries were sequenced on the Illumina HiSeq System as 87-base-pair reads. The study's processing was this. A later analysis counted tens of millions of unique TCR beta chains across the 550 to 700 repertoires, and 9 million to 14 million of these chains were shared by at least two donors. A nearest-neighbor algorithm error-corrected the raw reads and collapsed the reads into unique sequences, merging closely related sequences to remove PCR and sequencing errors. To assign V, D and J gene segments, CDR3 sequences were aligned to IMGT reference sequences. For a sequence to be retained, a match of at least six nucleotides was required to both a V gene segment and a J gene segment. A rearrangement counted as productive if the CDR3 had no stop codons and remained in frame with V and J, and every other rearrangement counted as non-productive. Following IMGT convention, CDR3 was defined as the stretch from the second conserved V-encoded cysteine up to the conserved J-encoded phenylalanine. Sequences without an unambiguous match to a single V gene segment were excluded from the earlier analysis of over 500 of the donors. An earlier analysis of several hundred of the donors called V segments functional above 56.7% productive rearrangements and segregating when the between-donor standard deviation exceeded 5%. To diagnose cytomegalovirus status from the catalog of TCR beta chain sequences, a statistical classification framework was built. In a later analysis, V and J genes were assigned by comparing TCR nucleotide sequences against IMGT/GENE-DB human TR gene sequences. In a later analysis, CDR3 sequences and most-parsimonious VDJ recombination scenarios were assigned using the TCRdist pipeline. In a later analysis, each TCR beta chain was defined by its CDR3 amino acid sequence together with its V-gene family, and reads lacking a unique V-gene family were excluded. In a later analysis, 450 to 600 highly shared, low-generation-probability nucleotide sequences were removed to address suspected cross-contamination and a sequencing artifact. In a later analysis, a clonal expansion index was calculated for each public chain from normalized within-repertoire ranks of inferred template counts. Generation probabilities in a later analysis came from a VDJ recombination model fitted to out-of-frame rearrangements, and those results were checked against IGoR. In a later analysis, hypergeometric tests were used to score TCR-TCR, TCR-HLA and TCR-CMV co-occurrence, with a repertoire-size bias correction applied to TCR pairs. In a later analysis, false discovery rates were estimated by permuting HLA or CMV assignments 20 times. In a later analysis, co-occurring TCRs were grouped with DBSCAN, and TCRdist sequence similarity was added when clustering was performed within HLA-allele-positive subsets. Repertoires with fewer than 30,000 or more than 120,000 public chains were left out of co-occurrence clustering, as were a few repertoires with anomalous nucleotide sharing. As stored in TCRdb, this immuneACCESS dataset retains in-frame rearrangements with V and J assigned. A fraction of the clones does not appear; measured against another copy, unresolved V genes explain less than half of the discrepancy, and the remainder lacks a known reason. V, J and clone size are taken as reported in that table, and D and trimming were inferred from the DNA itself. This sample is represented by about 91,000 clones; around 60% of them were singletons. The ten largest make up roughly 2.1% of the sample.

The cohort comprised around 700 healthy bone marrow donors. All cohort members were sampled while nominally healthy, although unrecorded immune exposures were likely present. Of the 666 cohort members, approximately 300 had a positive CMV serostatus and about 360 had a negative one, while no CMV serostatus was recorded for the donor. A peripheral blood sample was collected from each donor, and TCR beta sequencing was performed on peripheral blood mononuclear cells. The Qiagen DNeasy Blood Extraction Kit was used to extract genomic DNA from the blood cell samples. Only one count was recorded for this clone. Its antigen is unknown. Base quality data are lacking; no much larger clone is found one base away. What the study reported, not specific to this receptor: HLA typing was unavailable for some donors at each locus, so association tests used only the typed subset. The sequencing pipeline was judged likely to have produced a cluster of highly shared sequence variants as a technical artifact. According to the authors, the approach could potentially be generalized to other disease states and immunological phenotypes. According to a later analysis, most CMV-associated TCR beta chains appeared to be HLA-restricted, and the HLA associations seemed to be driven largely by CMV exposure. A later analysis found that TCR association rates varied across HLA loci, with DRB1 alleles showing the most associated TCRs and HLA-C alleles the fewest. In a later genetic analysis, fewer N-insertions in productive TCRs were reported among donors in an Asian-associated ancestry cluster than the roughly 640-donor mean. An earlier analysis of some 560 of the donors showed that most TCR beta V segments appeared in productive rearrangements either about 87% or about 30% of the time, which broadly matched IMGT annotations. While some public TCRs were present in many individuals, most TCR sequences turned up only very rarely across donors. The only immune exposure information available for the cohort was CMV serostatus. The study gave a list of about 170 TCR beta chains associated with cytomegalovirus. A further reported finding was that TCR beta sequences accurately predicted the HLA-A and HLA-B alleles for most subjects in the first cohort. This cohort had only TCR beta chains sequenced, and the lack of alpha or paired-chain data limited which features could be detected. Correlated functional status among segregating V segments might reflect linkage disequilibrium, but an unknown experimental factor could not be ruled out. In a later analysis, some 18,000 TCR beta sequences were associated with specific HLA alleles at a false discovery rate of 0.05. Because counts were too low, more than 15 rarely observed V segments, including chromosome 9 orphons, were left out of the earlier analysis of about 500 of the donors. A few of the identified cytomegalovirus-associated TCR beta chains were confirmed in vitro to be specific for cytomegalovirus antigens. In a later analysis, HLA-associated TCR beta chains were found to be more clonally expanded and to have lower generation probabilities than equally common non-associated chains. According to a later analysis, parvovirus B19, influenza, CMV and Epstein-Barr virus appeared linked to several top co-occurrence clusters. V-gene and J-gene trimming of TCR beta chains was associated with a missense DCLRE1C variant in a later genetic analysis, and the association was replicated in an independent cohort. Cytomegalovirus status was reported to be diagnosed by the classifier with high specificity and sensitivity in both the original and validation cohorts. Sequencing depth was assumed to be roughly uniform across donors in the presence/absence analyses, though that assumption may not hold. Strong co-occurrence of HLA alleles, especially DR and DQ, made assigning TCR associations to individual alleles difficult.

The sequencing sample was made of PBMCs. This TCR derives from a human donor in good health.

The DNA reads TGCGCCAGCAGCCTTGTTGGGGGAGGCCCTGAAGCTTTCTTT. Protein translation: CASSLVGGGPEAFF. The chain joins TRBV4-1 to TRBJ1-1, and TRBD1 may be the D gene, going by 5 matching bases. Per the germline V gene, MGHRA is the CDR1 and YSYEKL is the CDR2. V is reduced by 4 bases and J by 6 bases, leaving a spacing of 15 bases between them. The CDR3 starts with the cysteine, ends with the phenylalanine, and has 14 residues. The kept DNA is CDR3 alone, 42 bases in frame from the first base.